The 17 T cell receptor beta chains below all came from one sample that was sequenced in a study of T cells after yellow fever vaccination. TCRdb used MiXCR to reprocess the 5' RACE reads, holding one entry per CDR3 protein. The sample has some 600,000 distinct CDR3 sequences; around 12% are singletons. The specimen comprised PBMCs, sampled on the day of the yellow fever booster vaccination. Source of these receptors: a man younger than 45 who received the YFV17D yellow fever vaccine.

This clonotype has more than one count but fewer than ten. The chain couples TRBV5-6 to TRBJ1-5; D is ambiguous. The CDR3 is made up of 15 amino acids. Germline values: CDR1 SGHDT, CDR2 YYEEEE. Trimming took 0 bases from V and 5 from J, leaving 12 bases between them. The chain's CDR3 is CASSLGGLRYQPQHF. CDR3 DNA: TGTGCCAGCAGCTTGGGAGGGTTACGGTATCAGCCCCAGCATTTT.

The V gene is TRBV6-1, the J gene TRBJ1-2; D remains unclear. V was clipped by 6 bases and J by 8 bases, with 28 bases between them. Per germline, CDR1 MNHNS and CDR2 SASEGT. The CDR3 runs to 17 residues. The DNA of the CDR3 is TGTGCCAGCAGCCCCATCGGCACAAGTCCGCCTTTTGAGGGCTACACCTTC. This sequence encodes CASSPIGTSPPFEGYTF.

The V and J genes are TRBV29-1 and TRBJ2-1; a possible D gene is TRBD1 (6 bases). Germline V gene sequence: CDR1 SQVTM, CDR2 ANQGSEA. The CDR3 loop spans 10 amino acids. Trimming stripped 7 bases from V and 10 bases from J, with 11 bases between. CDR3 coding DNA: TGCAGCGCTGCCCAGGGGGAGCAGTTCTTC. This codes for CSAAQGEQFF.

The CDR3 nucleotides are TGTGCCAGCAGCCAGGGGGGGGCCGACTACAATGAGCAGTTCTTC. As protein: CASSQGGADYNEQFF. The chain recombines TRBV5-6 with TRBJ2-1, with D possibly being TRBD1 or TRBD2 (7 bases each). Germline V lookup: CDR1 SGHDT, CDR2 YYEEEE. The CDR3 is 15 amino acids. The V end lost 4 bases, the J end lost 3 bases, and 14 bases lay between the germline ends.

The chain combines TRBV20-1 with TRBJ1-2; D remains ambiguous. Between the trimmed V and J ends, which lost 5 bases and 6 bases, there was a span of 16 bases. This CDR3 is 13 amino acids long. Germline values: CDR1 DFQATT, CDR2 SNEGSKA (reference sequence). For the CDR3, the DNA is TGCAGTGCTCGAAGGACCGAGACGAATGGCTACACCTTC. Translation: CSARRTETNGYTF.

This chain joins TRBV20-1 and TRBJ2-5; 8 bases match TRBD2. CDR1 and CDR2 (germline): DFQATT, SNEGSKA (reference sequence). Trimming took 5 bases from V and 3 from J; bases not matched to a gene: 5. There are 13 residues in the CDR3. This CDR3 reads CSAPKLAEETQYF. For the CDR3, the DNA is TGCAGTGCTCCGAAACTAGCGGAAGAGACCCAGTACTTC.

This clonotype was counted many times. The V and J genes are TRBV28 and TRBJ2-3, with TRBD1 as a possible D gene (6 bases). In germline, CDR1 is MDHEN, CDR2 SYDVKM. Trimming pared 6 bases from V and 0 bases from J, leaving 13 bases between. The CDR3 spans 15 residues. The CDR3 spells CASRGWTASTDTQYF. CDR3 in DNA: TGTGCCAGCAGGGGGTGGACAGCTAGCACAGATACGCAGTATTTT.

This chain links TRBV6-1 with TRBJ2-1, with a possible D match to TRBD2 (5 bases). V lost 4 bases, J lost 4 bases, and 14 bases lay in between. The germline V gene has CDR1 MNHNS and CDR2 SASEGT. This CDR3 has 15 residues. The CDR3 spells CASSGQGAVYNEQFF. DNA for the CDR3: TGTGCCAGCAGTGGCCAAGGAGCGGTTTACAATGAGCAGTTCTTC.

This chain links TRBV28 with TRBJ1-1, with 10 bases aligning to TRBD1. V was clipped by 4 bases and J by 13 bases; unmatched bases: 15. The CDR3 totals 15 residues. Germline V CDR1 and CDR2: MDHEN, SYDVKM. The CDR3 nucleotides are TGTGCCAGCAGTTACCTACGGGGACAGGGGACGAATTATTTCTTT. It translates to CASSYLRGQGTNYFF. Filled out from reference TRBV28 and TRBJ1-1, the complete variable domain reads DVKVTQSSRYLVKRTGEKVFLECVQDMDHENMFWYRQDPGLGLRLIYFSYDVKMKEKGDIPEGYSVSREKKERFSLILESASTNQTSMYLCASSYLRGQGTNYFFGQGTRLTVV.

The genes are TRBV7-2 and TRBJ1-2; no clear D. Trimming left V 3 bases short and J 5 bases short, with 16 bases between. The V gene's germline CDR1 is SGHTA and CDR2 FQGNSA. CDR3 size: 15 residues. The CDR3 nucleotides are TGTGCCAGCAGCTTTTCGGGGTCCGAGACATATGGCTACACCTTC. This codes for CASSFSGSETYGYTF.

The J gene is TRBJ2-7, the V gene TRBV20-1; a weak D match, TRBD2 (6 bases). The CDR3 runs 12 residues. Trimming left V 6 bases short and J 7 bases short, with 16 bases between. Germline V gene lookup returns CDR1 DFQATT and CDR2 SNEGSKA (reference sequence). Here the CDR3 reads CSAITRGREQYF. CDR3 coding DNA: TGCAGTGCCATAACCCGGGGGAGGGAGCAGTACTTC.

This clonotype was seen only a few times. The chain carries TRBV3-1 and TRBJ1-6; unclear D gene. The CDR3 totals 13 residues. V lost 0 bases to trimming and J lost 9 bases, with 6 bases between them. CDR1 is LGHDT and CDR2 is YNNKEL in the germline V gene (reference sequence). The CDR3 region has the DNA TGTGCCAGCAGCCAAGACCGCAGTTCACCCCTCCACTTT. It is translated as CASSQDRSSPLHF.

There are a few counts of this clonotype. The genes are TRBV10-3 and TRBJ2-5; weak D call: TRBD2 (5 bases). The CDR3 contains 12 residues. Germline CDR1 ENHRY, CDR2 SYGVKD. Trimming stripped 4 bases from V and 5 bases from J, with 8 bases between. In nucleotides, the CDR3 is TGTGCCATCAGTGTGGGCGGGGAGACCCAGTACTTC. As protein: CAISVGGETQYF.

The J gene is TRBJ1-5, the V gene TRBV6-1; 12 bases fit TRBD1. The junction had 14 bases not matched to a gene; V was cut back by 5 bases and J by 3 bases. Germline CDR1 reads MNHNS; CDR2 reads SASEGT. The CDR3 runs to 19 residues. CDR3 bases: TGTGCCAGCAGTCAAACCCGGGACAGGGGGCTTTTCAACAATCAGCCCCAGCATTTT. The encoded protein is CASSQTRDRGLFNNQPQHF.

This clonotype was seen a handful of times. The chain joins TRBV6-5 to TRBJ2-1, with 13 nucleotides matching TRBD2. Trimming at V came to 2 bases and at J to 9 bases, leaving 4 bases not matched to a gene. The CDR3 totals 15 residues. Germline assignment: CDR1 MNHEY and CDR2 SVGAGI. CDR3 coding DNA: TGTGCCAGCAGTTACGGGACTAGCGGGAATAGTGAGCAGTTCTTC. Its protein is CASSYGTSGNSEQFF.

This chain joins TRBV20-1 and TRBJ2-2; tentative D call: TRBD2 (5 bases). The CDR3 is made up of 14 amino acids. With 4 bases removed from V and 2 bases from J, the gap between germline ends came to 11 bases. Germline CDR1 and CDR2: DFQATT and SNEGSKA (reference sequence). Here the CDR3 DNA reads TGCAGTGCTAAAGAGGACTTTAACACCGGGGAGCTGTTTTTT. Amino acid sequence: CSAKEDFNTGELFF.

This clonotype was counted a few times. The genes are TRBV20-1 and TRBJ1-2, with TRBD1 matching over 8 bases. The germline gives CDR1 DFQATT, CDR2 SNEGSKA (reference sequence). The CDR3 is 13 amino acids. Trimming cost V 6 bases and J 8 bases; bases outside gene matches: 11. The CDR3 spells CSAWVRTGLGYTF. For the CDR3, the DNA is TGCAGTGCGTGGGTGAGGACAGGGCTCGGCTACACCTTC.